Given below is one T cell receptor (beta chain) in context. Its target is unknown. The data stem from a study of monozygotic twins with inflammatory bowel disease. The CDR3 covers 15 residues. CDR1 is SGHTA and CDR2 is FQGNSA in the germline V gene. For each CDR3 protein, TCRdb gives one entry from its re-call of the 5' RACE reads, without DNA. The specimen's table records 95,000 to 110,000 distinct CDR3 sequences. Study findings and constraints: Comparison of concordant versus discordant twins revealed no difference in repertoire similarity, possibly due to limited power.

The gene calls are TRBV7-2 and TRBJ2-7; TCRdb lists TRBD2, though no DNA is available to test this call. The source is a human donor with ulcerative colitis or Crohn's disease, or a healthy co-twin of an affected twin (not recorded which). Sequenced material: blood. The CDR3 loop is CASSLGLAGVGEQYF.